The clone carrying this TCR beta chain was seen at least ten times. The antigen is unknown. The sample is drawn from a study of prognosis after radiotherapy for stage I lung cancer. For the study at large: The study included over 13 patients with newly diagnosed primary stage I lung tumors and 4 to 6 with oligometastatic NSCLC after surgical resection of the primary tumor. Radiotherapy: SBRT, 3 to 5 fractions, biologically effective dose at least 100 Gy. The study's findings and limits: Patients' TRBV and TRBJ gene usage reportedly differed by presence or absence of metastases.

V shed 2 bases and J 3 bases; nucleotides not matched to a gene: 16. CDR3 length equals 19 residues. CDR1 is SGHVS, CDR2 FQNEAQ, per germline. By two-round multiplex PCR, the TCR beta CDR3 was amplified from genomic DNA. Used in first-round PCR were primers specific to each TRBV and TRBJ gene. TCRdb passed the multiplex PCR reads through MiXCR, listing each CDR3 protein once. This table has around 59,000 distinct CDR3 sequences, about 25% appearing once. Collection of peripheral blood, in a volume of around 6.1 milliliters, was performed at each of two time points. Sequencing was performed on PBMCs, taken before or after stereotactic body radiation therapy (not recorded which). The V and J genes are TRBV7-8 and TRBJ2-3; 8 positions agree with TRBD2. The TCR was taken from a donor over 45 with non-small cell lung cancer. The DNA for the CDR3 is TGTGCCAGCAGCTTAACGACCGGGACTAGGCCCCTTACTACAGATACGCAGTATTTT. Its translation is CASSLTTGTRPLTTDTQYF.